Listed here are 18 T cell receptor beta chains from one sample, sequenced in a study of T cell responses to AZD1222 COVID-19 vaccine. Data came from immunoSEQ multiplex PCR; TCRdb stores just in-frame clones and leaves some out. The repertoire holds approximately 140,000 clones, with roughly nine tenths as singletons. The sequencing here drew on peripheral blood, taken on day 0 of AZD1222 vaccination. The receptors were sampled from an adult in good health.

This clone was recorded once. The chain has TRBV19 and TRBJ1-1; D call uncertain. The germline V and J ends were trimmed by 3 bases and 4 bases, with 12 bases remaining between them. CDR1 and CDR2 from the germline V gene are LNHDA and SQIVND (reference sequence). This CDR3 is 14 amino acids long. The CDR3 spells CASSIRGGLTEAFF. The CDR3 nucleotides read TGTGCCAGTAGTATCCGGGGAGGGCTCACTGAAGCTTTCTTT.

In DNA form, the CDR3 reads TGTGCCAGCAGTGGCGTAGCGGGGGGGAGCTCCTACAATGAGCAGTTCTTC. Protein sequence: CASSGVAGGSSYNEQFF. This chain connects TRBV6-1 to TRBJ2-1; 11 bases match TRBD2. The trim removed 4 bases at V and 0 bases at J, leaving 5 bases unmatched. There are 17 residues in the CDR3. The germline gives CDR1 MNHNS, CDR2 SASEGT.

The chain is built from TRBV7-2 and TRBJ2-1; 10 nucleotides match TRBD2. CDR3 length: 16 residues. Germline V gives CDR1 SGHTA, CDR2 FQGNSA. The V and J ends lost 1 base and 8 bases, in that order; junction bases with no gene match: 8. This CDR3 reads CASSLEVGLAGDEQFF. For the CDR3, the DNA is TGTGCCAGCAGCTTAGAAGTAGGGCTAGCGGGGGATGAGCAGTTCTTC.

This chain connects TRBV6-6 to TRBJ2-1, with 12 bases identical to TRBD2. V shed 6 bases and J 4 bases; nucleotides not matched to a gene: 7. Germline V gene data show CDR1 as MNHNY and CDR2 as SVGAGI (reference sequence). This CDR3 is built from 16 residues. CDR3: CASRVPTSGGYNEQFF. CDR3 bases: TGTGCCAGCAGAGTCCCGACTAGCGGGGGTTACAATGAGCAGTTCTTC.

The rearrangement links TRBV11-2 to TRBJ2-3; no clear D. CDR1 is SGHAT, CDR2 FQNNGV, per germline. The CDR3 has 15 residues. V shed 1 base and J shed 6 bases, with 14 bases lying between them. The CDR3 DNA reads as TGTGCCAGCAGCTTAGGCCCTCTACCTGCGGATACGCAGTATTTT. Amino acid sequence: CASSLGPLPADTQYF.

The V call is TRBV7-6, the J call TRBJ2-3; 12 bases are shared with TRBD2. In germline, CDR1 is SGHVS, CDR2 FNYEAQ. This CDR3 has 20 residues. Germline trimming cut 2 bases from V and 4 bases from J; bases unmatched to any gene: 16. CDR3 nucleotide sequence: TGTGCCAGCAGCTTACAAGGGTTGCTAGCGGGAGGGAAGGGGCCAGATACGCAGTATTTT. Translation gives CASSLQGLLAGGKGPDTQYF.

V gene TRBV9 combines with J gene TRBJ1-3; D not certain. CDR3 length: 13 residues. Germline V gene sequence: CDR1 SGDLS, CDR2 YYNGEE. V lost 3 bases, J lost 0 bases, and 4 bases lay in between. In DNA, the CDR3 is TGTGCCAGCAGCGAACACTCTGGAAACACCATATATTTT. Residues: CASSEHSGNTIYF.

CDR3: CASSLRDSREQYF. DNA for the CDR3: TGTGCCAGCAGCCTCCGGGACTCTCGCGAGCAGTACTTC. The rearrangement joins TRBV21-1 to TRBJ2-7; TRBD2, the table's D call, lacks a check against the DNA. TRBV21-1 is described as a pseudogene. The CDR3 runs 13 residues.

The rearrangement uses TRBV3-1 (or the pseudogene TRBV3-2) and TRBJ2-3, with no clear D. The CDR3 runs 14 residues. Germline V lookup: CDR1 LGHDT, CDR2 YNNKEL (reference sequence). Trimming removed 0 bases at V and 1 base at J, with 5 bases between. The CDR3 is CASSQDIGTDTQYF. The CDR3 bases are TGTGCCAGCAGCCAAGATATCGGCACAGATACGCAGTATTTT.

This rearrangement joins TRBV4-1 to TRBJ2-3; the match to TRBD2 covers 8 bases. This CDR3 spans 16 amino acids. V trimming: 6 bases; J trimming: 3 bases; junction bases outside the gene matches: 11. Germline values: CDR1 MGHRA, CDR2 YSYEKL. This CDR3 reads CASRGPGTGGTDTQYF. The CDR3 bases are TGCGCCAGCAGGGGCCCAGGGACGGGGGGGACAGATACGCAGTATTTT.

V gene TRBV14 combines with J gene TRBJ2-1; 7 positions match TRBD1. This CDR3 comprises 16 residues. V gave up 3 bases and J gave up 2 bases; unmatched junction bases: 7. From germline, CDR1 is SGHDN and CDR2 FVKESK. The CDR3 sequence is CASSQRQGVTYNEQFF. The CDR3 DNA reads as TGTGCCAGCAGCCAGCGACAGGGAGTAACCTACAATGAGCAGTTCTTC.

The V gene is TRBV3-1 (or the pseudogene TRBV3-2), the J gene TRBJ1-5; no reliable D call. V was shortened by 1 base and J by 7 bases, with 8 bases between the two germline ends. Per the germline V gene, CDR1 is LGHDT and CDR2 is YNNKEL (reference sequence). CDR3 length: 13 amino acids. In DNA, the CDR3 is TGTGCCAGCAGCCAAGTAACAGACCAGCCCCAGCATTTT. It codes for CASSQVTDQPQHF.

This clone showed up just a few times. V usage is TRBV6-4 and J usage is TRBJ2-1, with D unclear. The CDR3 extends over 13 amino acids. The V end was cut by 8 bases, the J end by 0 bases, with 8 bases between. The germline CDR1 and CDR2 sequences are MRHNA and SNTAGT. This chain's CDR3 is CASALHSYNEQFF. DNA of the CDR3: TGTGCCAGCGCTTTACACTCCTACAATGAGCAGTTCTTC.

The chain links TRBV6-5 to TRBJ2-5, with D perhaps being TRBD1 or TRBD2 (5 bases each). With 8 bases removed from V and 5 bases from J, the gap between germline ends came to 18 bases. Germline V lookup: CDR1 MNHEY, CDR2 SVGAGI. This CDR3 region has 14 residues. The chain's CDR3 is CASAMGWGGETQYF. As DNA, the CDR3 is TGTGCCAGCGCAATGGGGTGGGGCGGGGAGACCCAGTACTTC.

The chain has TRBV29-1 and TRBJ2-5; no clear D. Trimming pared 5 bases from V and 1 base from J, leaving 11 bases between. The CDR3 is made up of 13 amino acids. Germline V gives CDR1 SQVTM, CDR2 ANQGSEA. The CDR3 nucleotides are TGCAGCGTTCGGCGGCCCGTCCAAGAGACCCAGTACTTC. It encodes CSVRRPVQETQYF.

The gene calls are TRBV29-1 and TRBJ1-2; D unclear. The germline V and J ends were trimmed by 3 bases and 7 bases, with 18 bases remaining between them. CDR1 is SQVTM, CDR2 ANQGSEA, per germline. The length of the CDR3 is 14 residues. The CDR3 DNA is TGCAGCGTTGACCGACACATAAAAAAGGGTGGCTACACCTTC. Protein sequence: CSVDRHIKKGGYTF.

The V call is TRBV19, the J call TRBJ2-3, with TRBD1 identical over 9 bases. The CDR3 covers 16 residues. Germline V gene sequence: CDR1 LNHDA, CDR2 SQIVND (reference sequence). V dropped 6 bases and J dropped 3; count of bases not matched to a gene: 10. This chain's CDR3 is CASSPYGTGKTDTQYF. DNA of the CDR3: TGTGCCAGTAGCCCCTACGGGACAGGGAAAACAGATACGCAGTATTTT.

The chain couples TRBV10-3 to TRBJ2-5; D possibly corresponds to TRBD2 (7 bases). Per the germline V gene, CDR1 is ENHRY and CDR2 is SYGVKD. The CDR3 length is 17 residues. V lost 0 bases and J lost 4, with 18 bases in between. Here the CDR3 reads CAISESGLAEGGETQYF. The CDR3 coding sequence is TGTGCCATCAGTGAGTCTGGTCTAGCGGAGGGGGGAGAGACCCAGTACTTC.